These T cell receptor beta chains were read from a single sample in a study of blood T cell repertoires in COVID-19. The method was immunoSEQ multiplex PCR; TCRdb's version includes in-frame clones alone and lacks a portion of them. The table shows 200,000 to 250,000 clones, with 75% to 85% occurring only once. Sequencing was carried out using peripheral blood. The receptors were sampled from a woman aged 70-85 years with acute or convalescent COVID-19. Both conserved end residues are part of each CDR3. Each record gives: V gene, J gene, clone size, D gene, CDR3 DNA, CDR3 protein. A D gene is named only where the DNA matches it firmly. Some rows have no size entry. The others give once, few or many, or a class for an expanded clone.

V gene: TRBV19
J gene: TRBJ2-1
clone size: NA
D gene: NA
CDR3 DNA: TGTGCCAGTAGCTCGGAGGCTGGGCAGTTCTTC
CDR3 protein: CASSSEAGQFF

V gene: TRBV29-1
J gene: TRBJ2-3
clone size: once
D gene: NA
CDR3 DNA: TGCAGCGGGGCTAGCGTTTTTGCAGATACGCAGTATTTT
CDR3 protein: CSGASVFADTQYF

V gene: TRBV3-1/TRBV3-2
J gene: TRBJ1-4
clone size: NA
D gene: TRBD1
CDR3 DNA: TGTGCCAGCAGCCCAGGGACAGGGGGACAGGTAGAGGTATATGAAAAACTGTTTTTT
CDR3 protein: CASSPGTGGQVEVYEKLFF

V gene: TRBV7-9
J gene: TRBJ1-1
clone size: NA
D gene: TRBD1
CDR3 DNA: TGTGCCAGCAGACCCGGACAGGGGACTGAAGCTTTCTTT
CDR3 protein: CASRPGQGTEAFF

V gene: TRBV15
J gene: TRBJ1-5
clone size: once
D gene: TRBD1
CDR3 DNA: TGTGCCACCAGCAGAGATTCGCGGACAGGAGATCAGCCCCAGCATTTT
CDR3 protein: CATSRDSRTGDQPQHF

V gene: TRBV24-1
J gene: TRBJ2-7
clone size: NA
D gene: NA
CDR3 DNA: TGTGCCACCAGTGATTTGCCGGACCGCATGAGGGCCTACGAGCAGTACTTC
CDR3 protein: CATSDLPDRMRAYEQYF

V gene: TRBV19
J gene: TRBJ1-6
clone size: NA
D gene: TRBD1
CDR3 DNA: TGTGCCAGTAGTGACACCGGGACAGGGGGCTCACCCCTCCACTTT
CDR3 protein: CASSDTGTGGSPLHF

V gene: TRBV19
J gene: TRBJ2-5
clone size: NA
D gene: NA
CDR3 DNA: TGTGCCAGTAGTAGCGGATTCCAAGAGACCCAGTACTTC
CDR3 protein: CASSSGFQETQYF

V gene: TRBV7-6
J gene: TRBJ2-3
clone size: NA
D gene: NA
CDR3 DNA: TGTGCCAGCAGTTACCGGACGGGTCCAGGGCGTGATACGCAGTATTTT
CDR3 protein: CASSYRTGPGRDTQYF

V gene: TRBV6-4
J gene: TRBJ1-5
clone size: NA
D gene: TRBD1
CDR3 DNA: TGTGCCAGCAGTGATCGACAGGGGGAGGATAGCAATCAGCCCCAGCATTTT
CDR3 protein: CASSDRQGEDSNQPQHF

V gene: TRBV27
J gene: TRBJ1-5
clone size: NA
D gene: TRBD1
CDR3 DNA: TGTGCCAGCAGCACCGGGACAGGCGGTAATCAGCCCCAGCATTTT
CDR3 protein: CASSTGTGGNQPQHF

V gene: TRBV13
J gene: TRBJ1-3
clone size: once
D gene: TRBD1
CDR3 DNA: TGTGCCAGCAGCTCCCGGGACAGCTCTGGAAACACCATATATTTT
CDR3 protein: CASSSRDSSGNTIYF

V gene: TRBV5-6
J gene: TRBJ2-2
clone size: NA
D gene: NA
CDR3 DNA: TGTGCCAGCAGCTTGAGTGGACAGCTCACGAACACCGGGGAGCTGTTTTTT
CDR3 protein: CASSLSGQLTNTGELFF

V gene: TRBV6-6
J gene: TRBJ1-2
clone size: few
D gene: NA
CDR3 DNA: TGTGCCAGCAGCGCACCGGGACACAACTATGGCTACACCTTC
CDR3 protein: CASSAPGHNYGYTF

V gene: TRBV5-6
J gene: TRBJ1-2
clone size: NA
D gene: NA
CDR3 DNA: TGTGCCAGCAGCTTGGCCGGGGTTGGCTATGGCTACACCTTC
CDR3 protein: CASSLAGVGYGYTF

V gene: TRBV4-2
J gene: TRBJ1-5
clone size: NA
D gene: NA
CDR3 DNA: TGTGCCAGCAGCCAAGATGGCGGTGAGGGCCGGAGCAATCAGCCCCAGCATTTT
CDR3 protein: CASSQDGGEGRSNQPQHF

V gene: TRBV3-1/TRBV3-2
J gene: TRBJ1-4
clone size: NA
D gene: TRBD1
CDR3 DNA: TGTGCCAGCAGCCAAGATTGGATTGGACAGGGTAATGAAAAACTGTTTTTT
CDR3 protein: CASSQDWIGQGNEKLFF

V gene: TRBV6-5
J gene: TRBJ1-6
clone size: NA
D gene: NA
CDR3 DNA: TGTGCCAGCAGCCCACCGGGCTCCTATAATTCACCCCTCCACTTT
CDR3 protein: CASSPPGSYNSPLHF

V gene: TRBV28
J gene: TRBJ1-2
clone size: NA
D gene: NA
CDR3 DNA: TGTGCCAGCAGACCTACGCGTAACTATGGCTACACCTTC
CDR3 protein: CASRPTRNYGYTF

V gene: TRBV4-1
J gene: TRBJ1-4
clone size: NA
D gene: NA
CDR3 DNA: TGCGCCAGCAGCCAAGTAAAAGGACGGACAAATGAAAAACTGTTTTTT
CDR3 protein: CASSQVKGRTNEKLFF

V gene: TRBV3-1/TRBV3-2
J gene: TRBJ1-2
clone size: once
D gene: NA
CDR3 DNA: TGTGCCAGCAGCCAACAGAATCCGCGGTATGGCTACACCTTC
CDR3 protein: CASSQQNPRYGYTF

V gene: TRBV28
J gene: TRBJ1-6
clone size: NA
D gene: NA
CDR3 DNA: TGTGCCAGCAGTTTTTCCGCAGGGTCATCACCCCTCCACTTT
CDR3 protein: CASSFSAGSSPLHF

V gene: TRBV28
J gene: TRBJ1-2
clone size: few
D gene: TRBD1
CDR3 DNA: TGTGCCAGCAGAAGGACAGGGGGCGCCTATGGCTACACCTTC
CDR3 protein: CASRRTGGAYGYTF

V gene: TRBV4-2
J gene: TRBJ1-6
clone size: NA
D gene: TRBD1
CDR3 DNA: TGTGCCAGCAGCCCTAACTGGGACAGGTTCTCACCCCTCCACTTT
CDR3 protein: CASSPNWDRFSPLHF

V gene: TRBV29-1
J gene: TRBJ1-5
clone size: NA
D gene: NA
CDR3 DNA: TGCAGCGTTGCTCACGCAGGAGGTAGCAATCAGCCCCAGCATTTT
CDR3 protein: CSVAHAGGSNQPQHF

V gene: TRBV27
J gene: TRBJ1-2
clone size: NA
D gene: NA
CDR3 DNA: TGTGCCAGCAGTCTGGCTCTTGGGCTTAACTATGGCTACACCTTC
CDR3 protein: CASSLALGLNYGYTF

V gene: TRBV5-1
J gene: TRBJ2-2
clone size: NA
D gene: NA
CDR3 DNA: TGCGCCAGCAGCCCCTCGGGCACCGGGGAGCTGTTTTTT
CDR3 protein: CASSPSGTGELFF

V gene: TRBV3-1/TRBV3-2
J gene: TRBJ2-7
clone size: few
D gene: TRBD1
CDR3 DNA: TGTGCCAGCAGCCAGATCACTCCGGGACAGGGGGCCTACGAGCAGTACTTC
CDR3 protein: CASSQITPGQGAYEQYF

V gene: TRBV2
J gene: TRBJ2-5
clone size: once
D gene: NA
CDR3 DNA: TGTGCCAGCAGGGCAGGGAAGGGGGCCCAGTACTTC
CDR3 protein: CASRAGKGAQYF

V gene: TRBV7-9
J gene: TRBJ2-5
clone size: few
D gene: TRBD2
CDR3 DNA: TGTGCCAGCAGCTTAGCTAGGAGTAGCGGGGGAGAGACCCAGTACTTC
CDR3 protein: CASSLARSSGGETQYF

V gene: TRBV24-1
J gene: TRBJ2-2
clone size: once
D gene: TRBD1
CDR3 DNA: TGTGCCACCAGTGATATTCCTGGACAGGGAAGGACCGGGGAGCTGTTTTTT
CDR3 protein: CATSDIPGQGRTGELFF

V gene: TRBV5-6
J gene: TRBJ1-1
clone size: NA
D gene: TRBD1
CDR3 DNA: TGTGCCAGCAGCTTGGGACAGGGAACGGGGAACACTGAAGCTTTCTTT
CDR3 protein: CASSLGQGTGNTEAFF

V gene: TRBV7-2
J gene: TRBJ2-7
clone size: NA
D gene: TRBD1
CDR3 DNA: TGTGCCAGCAGCTCGGTACCGGGACAGGGTTACGAGCAGTACTTC
CDR3 protein: CASSSVPGQGYEQYF

V gene: TRBV6-2/TRBV6-3
J gene: TRBJ1-5
clone size: NA
D gene: TRBD1
CDR3 DNA: TGTGCCAGCAGCTCCGGGACAGGGGGCGGGGGCAATCAGCCCCAGCATTTT
CDR3 protein: CASSSGTGGGGNQPQHF

V gene: TRBV28
J gene: TRBJ2-1
clone size: NA
D gene: NA
CDR3 DNA: TGTGCCAGCAGTACGTACGGGACTCAAAACAATGAGCAGTTCTTC
CDR3 protein: CASSTYGTQNNEQFF

V gene: TRBV7-2
J gene: TRBJ2-7
clone size: NA
D gene: NA
CDR3 DNA: TGTGCCAGCAGCTTAGGAGTCTCAGGGGAGCAGTACTTC
CDR3 protein: CASSLGVSGEQYF

V gene: TRBV18
J gene: TRBJ1-4
clone size: NA
D gene: NA
CDR3 DNA: TGTGCCAGCTCACCCCTCGCAACTAATGAAAAACTGTTTTTT
CDR3 protein: CASSPLATNEKLFF

V gene: TRBV19
J gene: TRBJ2-7
clone size: few
D gene: NA
CDR3 DNA: TGTGCCAGTAGTATAGGTAGCGGAAGCTCCTACGAGCAGTACTTC
CDR3 protein: CASSIGSGSSYEQYF

V gene: TRBV27
J gene: TRBJ1-5
clone size: NA
D gene: TRBD1
CDR3 DNA: TGTGCCAGCAGTTTAGGGACAGGGGGAAATCAGCCCCAGCATTTT
CDR3 protein: CASSLGTGGNQPQHF

V gene: TRBV7-8
J gene: TRBJ1-1
clone size: once
D gene: NA
CDR3 DNA: TGTGCCAGCAGCTTAGGACACCGAAACACTGAAGCTTTCTTT
CDR3 protein: CASSLGHRNTEAFF

V gene: TRBV3-1/TRBV3-2
J gene: TRBJ2-7
clone size: NA
D gene: NA
CDR3 DNA: TGTGCCAGCAGCCACCGTGGCCTAGTCAACTACGAGCAGTACTTC
CDR3 protein: CASSHRGLVNYEQYF

V gene: TRBV25-1
J gene: TRBJ2-5
clone size: NA
D gene: NA
CDR3 DNA: TGTGCCAGCAGTGAATTGGGTCAGGGAAAAGAGACCCAGTACTTC
CDR3 protein: CASSELGQGKETQYF

V gene: TRBV4-1
J gene: TRBJ2-7
clone size: NA
D gene: NA
CDR3 DNA: TGCGCCAGCAGCCAAGAATGGAGGACCTACGAGCAGTACTTC
CDR3 protein: CASSQEWRTYEQYF

V gene: TRBV5-1
J gene: TRBJ2-3
clone size: NA
D gene: NA
CDR3 DNA: TGCGCCTCTTCCTCCCAGGGCGGGGAGGCGACAGATACGCAGTATTTT
CDR3 protein: CASSSQGGEATDTQYF

V gene: TRBV7-2
J gene: TRBJ2-7
clone size: NA
D gene: TRBD1
CDR3 DNA: TGTGCCAGCAGCTTGAGGTGGGGGACAGGGTCCTACGAGCAGTACTTC
CDR3 protein: CASSLRWGTGSYEQYF

V gene: TRBV24-1
J gene: TRBJ2-2
clone size: NA
D gene: NA
CDR3 DNA: TGTGCCACCAGTGATTTGCACCAGGGATTCACCGGGGAGCTGTTTTTT
CDR3 protein: CATSDLHQGFTGELFF

V gene: TRBV5-1
J gene: TRBJ2-7
clone size: NA
D gene: TRBD1
CDR3 DNA: TGCGCCAGCAGCCCGGGACAGCTATCCTTCTACGAGCAGTACTTC
CDR3 protein: CASSPGQLSFYEQYF

V gene: TRBV7-2
J gene: TRBJ1-4
clone size: NA
D gene: NA
CDR3 DNA: TGTGCCAGCAGCTTCAGTCCAGGGTCAGATCAAAAACTGTTTTTT
CDR3 protein: CASSFSPGSDQKLFF

V gene: TRBV4-2
J gene: TRBJ1-1
clone size: NA
D gene: NA
CDR3 DNA: TGTGCCAGCAGCCAAGACACACCAAACACTGAAGCTTTCTTT
CDR3 protein: CASSQDTPNTEAFF

V gene: TRBV5-6
J gene: TRBJ2-3
clone size: NA
D gene: NA
CDR3 DNA: TGTGCCAGCAGCCTCGGACTAACACTGAGCACAGATACGCAGTATTTT
CDR3 protein: CASSLGLTLSTDTQYF

V gene: TRBV2
J gene: TRBJ1-1
clone size: NA
D gene: NA
CDR3 DNA: TGTGCCAGCAGACTTTCCACGGGGGTTATGACTGAAGCTTTCTTT
CDR3 protein: CASRLSTGVMTEAFF

V gene: TRBV28
J gene: TRBJ2-5
clone size: NA
D gene: TRBD2
CDR3 DNA: TGTGCCAGCAGTCCCACCGGGGGGATGGAGACCCAGTACTTC
CDR3 protein: CASSPTGGMETQYF